The rows below give T cell receptor beta chains drawn from one sample of a study of T cell repertoires in aging, cancer and after chemotherapy. TCRdb ran MiXCR on the multiplex PCR reads and lists one entry per CDR3 protein. This table has approximately 7,800 distinct CDR3 sequences, roughly 35% appearing once. Sequenced: blood. These receptors originate from a human donor in good health. The CDR3 runs from the conserved cysteine through the conserved F or W. D genes are given only for firm matches. For some rows the clone size is stated as once, few or many, or as a class when expanded; others skip it.

TRBV19	TRBD1	once	TRBJ2-1	CATQAGQGGYEQFF	TGTGCCACACAAGCAGGACAGGGAGGCTACGAGCAGTTCTTC
TRBV6-5	TRBD2	few	TRBJ2-3	CASTLTGGASTDTQYF	TGTGCCAGCACTCTAACGGGGGGGGCTAGCACAGATACGCAGTATTTT
TRBV19	TRBD2	-	TRBJ2-1	CASSRIAGSNSYNEQFF	TGTGCCAGTAGTCGGATAGCGGGCTCGAACTCCTACAATGAGCAGTTCTTC
TRBV29-1	TRBD1	medium-sized	TRBJ2-7	CSVGTGEGYEQYF	TGCAGCGTTGGGACAGGGGAGGGCTACGAGCAGTACTTC
TRBV5-1	TRBD1	-	TRBJ2-1	CASSVGAGGEQFF	TGCGCCAGCAGCGTGGGGGCAGGGGGCGAGCAGTTCTTC
TRBV5-1	-	-	TRBJ1-2	CASRPGSNYGYTF	TGCGCCAGCAGACCAGGATCTAACTATGGCTACACCTTC
TRBV18	-	-	TRBJ1-5	CASTAGQISHQPQHF	TGTGCCAGCACCGCGGGACAAATATCCCATCAGCCCCAGCATTTT
TRBV6-5	TRBD2	few	TRBJ2-1	CASSYRLGGSYNEQFF	TGTGCCAGCAGTTACCGGCTGGGCGGGAGCTACAATGAGCAGTTCTTC
TRBV7-6	-	-	TRBJ2-7	CATKNLSSSYEQYF	TGTGCCACCAAAAACCTATCCAGTTCGTACGAGCAGTACTTC
TRBV29-1	-	few	TRBJ2-7	CSVRPDTYEQYF	TGCAGCGTTCGGCCAGATACCTACGAGCAGTACTTC
TRBV12-3/TRBV12-4	TRBD1	-	TRBJ2-7	CASGLGDRGPYEQYF	TGTGCTAGTGGTTTGGGGGACAGGGGTCCCTACGAGCAGTATTTC
TRBV27	-	medium-sized	TRBJ2-6	CASSLAGANVLTF	TGTGCCAGCAGTTTAGCTGGGGCCAACGTCCTGACTTTC
TRBV12-3/TRBV12-4	-	-	TRBJ2-1	CASRGQRGNNEQFF	TGTGCCAGCAGGGGCCAACGGGGAAACAATGAGCAGTTCTTC
TRBV29-1	-	medium-sized	TRBJ2-7	CSAERGWEQYF	TGCAGCGCCGAAAGGGGGTGGGAGCAGTACTTC
TRBV5-6	-	-	TRBJ2-7	CASSRDNHEQYF	TGTGCCAGCAGCAGGGACAACCACGAGCAGTACTTC
TRBV7-9	TRBD1	-	TRBJ2-5	CASSTDRGSETQYF	TGTGCCAGCAGCACGGACAGGGGGTCGGAGACCCAGTACTTC
TRBV5-6	TRBD2	-	TRBJ2-1	CAKGLGGGTSGGAYEQFF	TGTGCCAAAGGACTAGGGGGAGGGACTAGCGGGGGGGCTTATGAGCAGTTCTTC
TRBV19	-	medium-sized	TRBJ2-1	CAIPGAGNNEQFF	TGTGCCATCCCGGGAGCAGGTAACAATGAGCAGTTCTTC
TRBV5-6	-	medium-sized	TRBJ2-1	CASVGYDEQFF	TGTGCCAGCGTGGGGTACGATGAGCAGTTCTTC
TRBV19	-	-	TRBJ1-1	CASSIQGRRTEAFF	TGTGCCAGTAGTATACAGGGGCGGAGAACTGAAGCTTTCTTT
TRBV29-1	-	medium-sized	TRBJ1-1	CSGIQGSTEAFF	TGCAGCGGAATTCAGGGGAGCACTGAAGCTTTCTTT
TRBV4-2	TRBD2	-	TRBJ2-1	CASSPGLAGEGNEQFF	TGTGCCAGCAGCCCGGGACTAGCGGGAGAAGGGAATGAGCAGTTCTTC
TRBV19	TRBD1	-	TRBJ1-5	CASRGQGKSNQPQHF	TGTGCCAGTAGGGGACAGGGAAAGAGCAATCAGCCCCAGCATTTT